This T cell receptor (beta chain) emerged from a study of blood T cells in healthy people across ages. The overall study: Roughly one uniquely barcoded beta molecule per two T cells was captured.

A second PCR of 7 to 11 cycles used a sample-barcoded 5' primer and a J-beta primer mix. All cDNA molecules were each tagged by a template-switch adaptor with 12 random nucleotides. One entry per CDR3 protein, called by TCRdb with MiXCR from the 5' RACE reads. The sample has 920,000 or so distinct CDR3 sequences; under 55% are singletons. Germline values: CDR1 PRHDT, CDR2 FYEKMQ (reference sequence). This CDR3 spans 16 amino acids. J lost 3 bases, V lost 4 bases, and 5 bases had no gene match. Study-wide results and caveats: Donor CMV status, an unknown factor, possibly confounded changes in expanded clonotypes. More naive CD4+ cells and higher diversity were found in long-lived than in aged donors.

This clonotype was picked up one time. What it recognizes is unknown. Source material: blood. The rearrangement uses TRBV13 and TRBJ2-3, with 12 bases fitting TRBD2. This TCR was recovered from a woman aged 55-70 years in good health. The CDR3 loop reads CASSSAGTSGTDTQYF. In nucleotides, the CDR3 is TGTGCCAGCAGCTCGGCGGGGACTAGCGGGACAGATACGCAGTATTTT.